This T cell receptor beta chain was recorded in a study of cytomegalovirus exposure and HLA in healthy donors. Study conclusions and caveats: The investigators catalogued 150 or so TCR beta chains as cytomegalovirus-associated. First-cohort TCR clusters were later found to tend to co-occur in the 90 to 150 validation repertoires. In vitro data verified a few CMV-associated chains as specific for CMV antigens.

The CDR3 loop spans 16 amino acids. Germline assignment: CDR1 MDHEN and CDR2 SYDVKM. V shed 3 bases, J shed 5 bases, and the junction held 11 bases outside the gene matches. Using immunoSEQ multiplex PCR, the repertoire was profiled, and TCRdb retains in-frame clones only, with some absent. The sample comprises some 150,000 clones, roughly nine tenths of which are singletons, and 9% rests with the top ten. Separation from the approximately 710-subject first cohort characterized the 120-subject validation cohort, to which the donors belonged. About this clone: The target antigen is unknown.

The receptor comes from a woman in her late teens or twenties in good health and CMV-seropositive. The V call is TRBV28, the J call TRBJ2-7, with 9 positions matching TRBD2. The sequenced sample was PBMCs. The CDR3 nucleotides are TGTGCCAGCAGTTTGGCCCTCGGACTAGCGAGGAACGAGCAGTACTTC. It is translated as CASSLALGLARNEQYF. Together with reference TRBV28 and TRBJ2-7, the CDR3 gives the full variable domain: DVKVTQSSRYLVKRTGEKVFLECVQDMDHENMFWYRQDPGLGLRLIYFSYDVKMKEKGDIPEGYSVSREKKERFSLILESASTNQTSMYLCASSLALGLARNEQYFGPGTRLTVT.